The T cell receptor (beta chain) under discussion was sequenced for a study of blood T cell repertoires in COVID-19. This table comes from immunoSEQ multiplex PCR, and its TCRdb copy is limited to in-frame clones, with some not included. The sample gives approximately 150,000 clones, 75% to 90% of which show up once; about 5.2% is in the top ten. This CDR3 contains 13 residues. Germline-derived CDR1 and CDR2 are SGHTA and FQGTGA. Regarding this clone: At one of its ends the junction is not consistent with the germline gene, which may arise from a read error.

The receptor's source is a man between 65 and 85 years old who had been exposed to COVID-19. The sample was PBMCs or T cells enriched from blood (not recorded which). V is TRBV7-3 and J is TRBJ1-6, with D uncertain. CDR3 loop: CASSLNPRSPWYF. In DNA, the CDR3 is TGTGCCAGCAGCTTAAATCCGAGGAGCCCTTGGTACTTT. Using reference TRBV7-3 and TRBJ1-6 for the parts outside the CDR3, the full variable domain is GAGVSQTPSNKVTEKGKYVELRCDPISGHTALYWYRQSLGQGPEFLIYFQGTGAADDSGLPNDRFFAVRPEGSVSTLKIQRTERGDSAVYLCASSLNPRSPWYFGNGTRLTVT.